The sequence of this T cell receptor (beta chain) was determined in a study of cytomegalovirus exposure and HLA in healthy donors. General study findings and limits: TCR beta chains numbering 164 were designated cytomegalovirus-associated. A later analysis revealed that TCR association rates differed between HLA loci, peaking at DRB1 and bottoming out at HLA-C.

Amplification used 60 Vbeta primers and 13 Jbeta primers. The table came from immunoSEQ multiplex PCR; TCRdb's copy has only in-frame clones and leaves some out. Of more than 110,000 clones in the sample, roughly 70% were seen once. Germline V gene data show CDR1 as GTSNPN and CDR2 as SVGIG (reference sequence). This CDR3 region has 13 residues. Deletions cut 7 bases from V and 0 bases from J, with 11 bases between. Details on this clone: Its antigen is still unknown.

The sample comprised PBMCs. The clonotype comes from a man aged 25-40 years in good health and CMV-seronegative. The chain joins TRBV30 to TRBJ2-3; D is perhaps TRBD2 (5 bases). The CDR3 DNA sequence: TGTGCCTTCACCATAGCGAGCACAGATACGCAGTATTTT. Its protein is CAFTIASTDTQYF.